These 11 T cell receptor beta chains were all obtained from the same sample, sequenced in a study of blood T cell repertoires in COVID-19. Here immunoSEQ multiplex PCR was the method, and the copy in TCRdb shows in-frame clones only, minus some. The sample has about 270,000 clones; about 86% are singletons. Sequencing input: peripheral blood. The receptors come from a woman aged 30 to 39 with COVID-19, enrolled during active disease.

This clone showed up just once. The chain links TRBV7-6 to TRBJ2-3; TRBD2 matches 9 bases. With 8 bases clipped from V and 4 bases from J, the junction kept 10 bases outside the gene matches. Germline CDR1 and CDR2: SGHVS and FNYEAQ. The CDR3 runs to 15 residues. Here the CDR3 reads CASGRGLAGPDTQYF. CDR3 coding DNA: TGTGCCAGCGGGAGGGGACTAGCAGGTCCAGATACGCAGTATTTT.

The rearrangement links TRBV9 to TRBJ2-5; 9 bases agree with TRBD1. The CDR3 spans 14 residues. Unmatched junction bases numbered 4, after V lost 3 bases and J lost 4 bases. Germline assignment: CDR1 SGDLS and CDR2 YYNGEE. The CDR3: CASSDTTGGETQYF. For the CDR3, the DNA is TGTGCCAGCAGCGACACGACAGGGGGAGAGACCCAGTACTTC. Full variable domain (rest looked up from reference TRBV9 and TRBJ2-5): DSGVTQTPKHLITATGQRVTLRCSPRSGDLSVYWYQQSLDQGLQFLIQYYNGEERAKGNILERFSAQQFPDLHSELNLSSLELGDSALYFCASSDTTGGETQYFGPGTRLLVL.

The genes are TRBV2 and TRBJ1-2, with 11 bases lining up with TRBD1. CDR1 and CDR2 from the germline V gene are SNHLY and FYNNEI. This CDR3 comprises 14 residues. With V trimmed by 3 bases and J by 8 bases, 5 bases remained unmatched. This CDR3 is CASSEGGQGVGYTF. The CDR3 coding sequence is TGTGCCAGCAGTGAGGGGGGACAGGGGGTAGGCTACACCTTC.

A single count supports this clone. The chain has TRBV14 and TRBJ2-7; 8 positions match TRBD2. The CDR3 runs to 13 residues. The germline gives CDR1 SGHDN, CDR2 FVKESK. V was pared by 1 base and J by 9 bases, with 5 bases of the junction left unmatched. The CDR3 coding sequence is TGTGCCAGCAGCCAAGTCCCCACTAGCGGGCAGTACTTC. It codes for CASSQVPTSGQYF.

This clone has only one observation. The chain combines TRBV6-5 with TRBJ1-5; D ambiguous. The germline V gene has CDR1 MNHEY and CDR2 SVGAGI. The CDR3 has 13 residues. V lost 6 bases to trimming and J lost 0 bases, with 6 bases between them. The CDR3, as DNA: TGTGCCAGCAGCCACAATAGCAATCAGCCCCAGCATTTT. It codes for CASSHNSNQPQHF.

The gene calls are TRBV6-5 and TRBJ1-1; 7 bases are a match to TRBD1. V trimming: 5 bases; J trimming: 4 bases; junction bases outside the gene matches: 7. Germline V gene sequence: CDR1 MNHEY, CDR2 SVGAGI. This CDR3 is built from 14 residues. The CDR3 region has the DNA TGTGCCAGCAGTATACAGGGGACACTCACTGAAGCTTTCTTT. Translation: CASSIQGTLTEAFF.

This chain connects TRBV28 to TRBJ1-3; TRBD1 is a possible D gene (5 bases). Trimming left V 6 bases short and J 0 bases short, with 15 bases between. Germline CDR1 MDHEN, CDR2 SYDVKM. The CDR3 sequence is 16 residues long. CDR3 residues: CASRRQGGRSGNTIYF. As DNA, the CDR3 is TGTGCCAGCAGGAGGCAGGGAGGTCGCTCTGGAAACACCATATATTTT.

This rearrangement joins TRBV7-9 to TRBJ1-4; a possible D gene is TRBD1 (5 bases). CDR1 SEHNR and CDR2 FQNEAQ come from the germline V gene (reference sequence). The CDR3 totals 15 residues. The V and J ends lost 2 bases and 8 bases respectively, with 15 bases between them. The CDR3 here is CASSLLGGEREKLFF. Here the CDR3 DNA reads TGTGCCAGCAGCTTACTCGGGGGGGAAAGGGAAAAACTGTTTTTT.

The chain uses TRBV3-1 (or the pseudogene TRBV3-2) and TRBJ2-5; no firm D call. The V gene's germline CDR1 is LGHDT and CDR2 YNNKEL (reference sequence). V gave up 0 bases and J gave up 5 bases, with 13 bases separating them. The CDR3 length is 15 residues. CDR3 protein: CASSQDSPVWETQYF. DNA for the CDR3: TGTGCCAGCAGCCAAGATAGCCCAGTCTGGGAGACCCAGTACTTC.

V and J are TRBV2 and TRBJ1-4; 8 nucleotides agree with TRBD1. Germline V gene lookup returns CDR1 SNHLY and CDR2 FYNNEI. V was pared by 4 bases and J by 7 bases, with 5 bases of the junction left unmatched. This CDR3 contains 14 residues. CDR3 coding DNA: TGTGCCAGCAGTGTACAGGGGGGTGGTGAAAAACTGTTTTTT. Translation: CASSVQGGGEKLFF.

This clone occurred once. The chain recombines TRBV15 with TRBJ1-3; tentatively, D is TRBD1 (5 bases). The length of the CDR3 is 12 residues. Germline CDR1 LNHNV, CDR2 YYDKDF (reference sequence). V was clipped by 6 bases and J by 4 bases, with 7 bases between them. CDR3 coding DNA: TGTGCCACCAGGGGGCGAGGAAACACCATATATTTT. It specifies CATRGRGNTIYF.